Shown below are 19 T cell receptor beta chains from a single sample sequenced in a study of human T cells and chemical hapten exposure. Regarding time point: patch test 2, 6 weeks after DPC sensitization. The treatment was: therapeutic diphenylcyclopropenone sensitization with weekly scalp DPC. Each CDR3 protein is one row after TCRdb ran MiXCR on the RACE reads. This sample has tens of thousands of distinct CDR3 sequences, with approximately 3.4% found just once. The sequencing here drew on whole blood, taken in connection with sensitization to the hapten diphenylcyclopropenone (DPC). These receptors were obtained from a middle-aged man with alopecia areata. Some clones in this sample may be carry-over from other donors' samples.

A word on this clonotype: One base away lies a much larger clone, so this may be a sequencing read error. Because the CDR3 is missing its conserved closing phenylalanine or tryptophan, this is likely a read error. The chain uses TRBV6-2 or TRBV6-3 and TRBJ2-7; 9 nucleotides line up with TRBD2. The CDR3 extends over 14 amino acids. The trim removed 8 bases at V and 6 bases at J, leaving 11 bases unmatched. Germline V gene lookup returns CDR1 MNHEY and CDR2 SVGEGT. The CDR3 protein is CASGSNSGRGEQYL. The CDR3 DNA reads as TGTGCCAGCGGTTCGAATAGCGGGAGAGGCGAGCAGTACCTC.

This clonotype was seen ten or more times. This chain links TRBV7-9 with TRBJ2-2; TRBD2 agrees at 11 bases. The CDR3 sequence is 16 residues long. The germline V gene encodes CDR1 SEHNR and CDR2 FQNEAQ (reference sequence). V dropped 6 bases and J dropped 1; count of bases not matched to a gene: 4. The CDR3 DNA sequence: TGTGCCAGCAGGGAACTAGCGGGAGTGAACACCGGGGAGCTGTTTTTT. Residues: CASRELAGVNTGELFF.

This clonotype was recorded at least ten times. V is TRBV6-6 and J is TRBJ2-3; a weak D match, TRBD2 (5 bases). CDR1 MNHNY and CDR2 SVGAGI come from the germline V gene (reference sequence). Trimming took 3 bases from V and 6 from J, leaving 7 bases between them. CDR3 length: 12 residues. The CDR3 region has the DNA TGTGCCAGCAGTTATAGGAGGGATACGCAGTATTTT. This gives the protein CASSYRRDTQYF.

This clonotype was found many times. The V and J genes are TRBV11-2 and TRBJ2-3; 11 bases are a match to TRBD1. The CDR3 has 19 residues. Trimming took 5 bases from V and 3 from J; bases not matched to a gene: 16. The germline CDR1 and CDR2 sequences are SGHAT and FQNNGV. CDR3 sequence: CASSLSRSPDRGHTDTQYF. Written as DNA, the CDR3 is TGTGCCAGCAGCCTTAGCAGGTCCCCGGACAGGGGGCATACAGATACGCAGTATTTT.

This clonotype was detected ten times or more. The V call is TRBV20-1, the J call TRBJ2-7, with a weak D call TRBD2 (5 bases). V lost 5 bases and J lost 5, with 19 bases in between. This CDR3 is built from 14 residues. Germline CDR1 reads DFQATT; CDR2 reads SNEGSKA (reference sequence). The CDR3 region is CSAGREGRLHEQYF. The CDR3 DNA follows: TGCAGTGCTGGCCGAGAGGGCCGACTCCACGAGCAGTACTTC.

This clonotype was counted at least ten times. V usage is TRBV7-9 and J usage is TRBJ2-7; TRBD1 aligns across 7 bases. Germline assignment: CDR1 SEHNR and CDR2 FQNEAQ (reference sequence). CDR3 length: 14 residues. V lost 6 bases, J lost 5 bases, and 10 bases stayed unmatched. CDR3 bases: TGTGCCAGCAGACCCGGCAGGGGGAACAACGAGCAGTACTTC. Its protein is CASRPGRGNNEQYF.

This clonotype has a count of ten or more. This chain links TRBV29-1 with TRBJ2-5; no reliable D call. In germline, CDR1 is SQVTM, CDR2 ANQGSEA. V was clipped by 7 bases and J by 4 bases, with 16 bases between them. This CDR3 has 13 amino acids. The chain's CDR3 is CSASPPPGETQYF. The DNA for the CDR3 is TGCAGCGCCTCCCCTCCACCCGGAGAGACCCAGTACTTC.

This clonotype appeared a few times. V usage is TRBV6-5 and J usage is TRBJ1-1; the match to TRBD1 covers 7 bases. V lost 5 bases to trimming and J lost 0 bases; unmatched junction nucleotides: 6. The CDR3 length is 15 residues. Per germline, CDR1 MNHEY and CDR2 SVGAGI. The CDR3 DNA sequence: TGTGCCAGCAGTGCCCTCAGGGGGGTGAACACTGAAGCTTTCTTT. Translating gives CASSALRGVNTEAFF.

This chain uses TRBV28 with TRBJ1-2, with 12 bases lining up with TRBD1. The CDR3 contains 18 residues. Trimming removed 3 bases from V and 4 bases from J; junction bases left unmatched: 12. From germline, CDR1 is MDHEN and CDR2 SYDVKM. CDR3 loop: CASSFPGDRGRLVYGYTF. CDR3 sequence (DNA): TGTGCCAGCAGTTTCCCCGGGGACAGGGGGCGCCTCGTCTATGGCTACACCTTC.

In this sample, this clonotype turned up many times. The V gene is TRBV7-3, the J gene TRBJ2-5, with a tentative D call TRBD1 (6 bases). V lost 5 bases, J lost 5 bases, and 12 bases lay in between. Germline V gene lookup returns CDR1 SGHTA and CDR2 FQGTGA. CDR3 length: 13 residues. CDR3 sequence (DNA): TGTGCCAGCAGCGTTACAGGGCGGGAGACCCAGTACTTC. Protein product: CASSVTGRETQYF.

This clonotype appeared a few times. The chain uses TRBV2 and TRBJ2-5; possibly TRBD2 for D (6 bases). Germline CDR1 reads SNHLY; CDR2 reads FYNNEI. The V end lost 8 bases, the J end lost 2 bases, and 12 bases lay between the germline ends. The CDR3 is 13 residues long. The CDR3 DNA reads as TGTGCCAGCCATAGCGGTTTTCAAGAGACCCAGTACTTC. Residues: CASHSGFQETQYF.

This clonotype showed up many times. This chain connects TRBV5-1 to TRBJ2-3, with TRBD2 as a possible D gene (6 bases). In germline, CDR1 is SGHRS, CDR2 YFSETQ. The CDR3 loop spans 15 amino acids. The V end lost 2 bases, the J end lost 1 base, and 11 bases lay between the germline ends. CDR3 in DNA: TGCGCCAGCAGCTTTGACGGGAGTCGCACAGATACGCAGTATTTT. It is translated as CASSFDGSRTDTQYF.

Ten or more counts support this clonotype. This chain uses TRBV4-3 with TRBJ2-7; D might be TRBD2 (7 bases). Trimming removed 1 base from V and 1 base from J, with 11 bases in between. The V gene's germline CDR1 is LGHNA and CDR2 YSLEER. The length of the CDR3 is 15 residues. The CDR3 is CASSQGGGGSYEQYF. The CDR3, as DNA: TGCGCCAGCAGCCAAGGAGGGGGGGGGTCCTACGAGCAGTACTTC.

The chain links TRBV7-2 to TRBJ1-2; D is ambiguous. CDR3 length: 14 amino acids. The V end lost 0 bases, the J end lost 2 bases, and 7 bases lay between the germline ends. CDR1 is SGHTA, CDR2 FQGNSA, per germline. In DNA, the CDR3 is TGTGCCAGCAGCTTAGCCGGCACCAACTATGGCTACACCTTC. Translated, it gives CASSLAGTNYGYTF.

In this sample, this clonotype turned up many times. The rearrangement links TRBV3-1 to TRBJ1-1; no definite D call. Germline CDR1 is LGHDT and CDR2 is YNNKEL (reference sequence). This CDR3 spans 14 amino acids. V was clipped by 5 bases and J by 4 bases, with 14 bases between them. This CDR3 is CASSWTQKSTEAFF. The CDR3 nucleotides read TGTGCCAGCAGCTGGACCCAGAAATCCACTGAAGCTTTCTTT.

This clonotype has at least ten counts. This rearrangement joins TRBV20-1 to TRBJ2-2; D is unclear. The CDR3 consists of 17 residues. Germline lookup yields CDR1 DFQATT and CDR2 SNEGSKA (reference sequence). V was cut by 6 bases and J by 5 bases, with 25 bases left in between. This chain's CDR3 is CSAADRRPDVRTGELFF. CDR3 DNA: TGCAGTGCGGCGGACCGCCGTCCGGATGTGAGAACCGGGGAGCTGTTTTTT.

This clonotype has ten or more counts. The chain uses TRBV28 and TRBJ2-1, with D tentatively TRBD2 (6 bases). Trimming shortened V by 2 bases and J by 3 bases, and 14 bases separated the two germline ends. This CDR3 is built from 16 residues. Germline V CDR1 and CDR2: MDHEN, SYDVKM. The DNA for the CDR3 is TGTGCCAGCAGTTTAGCTCCCGGGGGTAGCTACAATGAGCAGTTCTTC. It is translated as CASSLAPGGSYNEQFF.

The table lists this clonotype with many counts. The rearrangement joins TRBV7-8 to TRBJ2-5, with a possible D match to TRBD1 (5 bases). This CDR3 is 14 amino acids long. Germline V gene sequence: CDR1 SGHVS, CDR2 FQNEAQ. Trimming cost V 0 bases and J 2 bases, with 7 bases left between them. In DNA form, the CDR3 reads TGTGCCAGCAGCTTAGCGACAGTGCAAGAGACCCAGTACTTC. Translated: CASSLATVQETQYF.

This clonotype was counted ten times or more. This chain uses TRBV7-9 with TRBJ1-1; D perhaps matches TRBD1 (5 bases). Trimming removed 4 bases at V and 0 bases at J, with 12 bases between. This CDR3 comprises 15 residues. The germline gives CDR1 SEHNR, CDR2 FQNEAQ (reference sequence). The CDR3 here is CASSSRDGLNTEAFF. Written as DNA, the CDR3 is TGTGCCAGCAGCTCGCGGGACGGATTGAACACTGAAGCTTTCTTT. Full variable domain (missing parts from reference TRBV7-9 and TRBJ1-1): DTGVSQNPRHKITKRGQNVTFRCDPISEHNRLYWYRQTLGQGPEFLTYFQNEAQLEKSRLLSDRFSAERPKGSFSTLEIQRTEQGDSAMYLCASSSRDGLNTEAFFGQGTRLTVV.